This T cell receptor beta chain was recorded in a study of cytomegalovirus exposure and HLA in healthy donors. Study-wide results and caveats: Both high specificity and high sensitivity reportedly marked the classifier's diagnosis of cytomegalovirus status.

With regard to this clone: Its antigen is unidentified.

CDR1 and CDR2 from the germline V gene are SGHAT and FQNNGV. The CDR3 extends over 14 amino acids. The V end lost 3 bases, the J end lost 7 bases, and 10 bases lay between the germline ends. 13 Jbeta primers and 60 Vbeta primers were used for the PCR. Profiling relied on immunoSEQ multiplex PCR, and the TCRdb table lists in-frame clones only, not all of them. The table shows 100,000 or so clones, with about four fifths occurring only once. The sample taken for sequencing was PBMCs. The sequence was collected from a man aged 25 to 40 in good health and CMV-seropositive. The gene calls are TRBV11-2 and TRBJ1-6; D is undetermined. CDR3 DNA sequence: TGTGCCAGCAGCTTTATCTTCCTCAATTCACCCCTCCACTTT. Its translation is CASSFIFLNSPLHF.